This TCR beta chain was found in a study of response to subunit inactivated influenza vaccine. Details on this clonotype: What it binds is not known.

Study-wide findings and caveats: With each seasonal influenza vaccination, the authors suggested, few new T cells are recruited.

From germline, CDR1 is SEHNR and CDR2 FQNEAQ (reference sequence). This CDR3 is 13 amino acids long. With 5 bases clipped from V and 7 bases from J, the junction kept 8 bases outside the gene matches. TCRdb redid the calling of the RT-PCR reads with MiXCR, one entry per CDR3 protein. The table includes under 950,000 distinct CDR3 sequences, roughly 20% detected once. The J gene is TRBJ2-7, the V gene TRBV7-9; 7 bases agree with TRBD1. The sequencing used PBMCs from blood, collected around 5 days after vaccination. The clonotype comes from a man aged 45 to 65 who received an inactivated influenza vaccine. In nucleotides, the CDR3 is TGTGCCAGCAGCCTAGGGACAGCGTTTGAGCAGTACTTC. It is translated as CASSLGTAFEQYF.